This T cell receptor beta chain comes out of a study of blood T cell repertoires in COVID-19. The overall study: Material from acute and convalescent COVID-19 was sourced from the United States, Italy and Spain. PBMCs, B-cell-depleted T cells, or T cells were the source of the cDNA or gDNA that made up the material.

Per the authors' pipeline: Amplification from reference gene primers served as the basis for estimated nucleated cell counts. This table comes from immunoSEQ multiplex PCR, and its TCRdb copy is limited to in-frame clones, with some not included. The V and J calls and the clone size are those of that table, but D and trimming were determined from the DNA. The sample records 52,000 or so clones, 65% to 90% being singletons. The CDR3 length is 14 residues. Germline CDR1 WNHNN, CDR2 SYGVQD (reference sequence). The junction had 3 bases not matched to a gene; V was cut back by 4 bases and J by 8 bases. What was sequenced was peripheral blood. This receptor was obtained from a human donor in a cohort sampled during active COVID-19. The chain has TRBV10-1 and TRBJ2-1, with 12 bases identical to TRBD2. The CDR3 DNA sequence: TGCGCCAGCAGTGGGTCTAGCGGGAGGGATGAGCAGTTCTTC. Translated: CASSGSSGRDEQFF.